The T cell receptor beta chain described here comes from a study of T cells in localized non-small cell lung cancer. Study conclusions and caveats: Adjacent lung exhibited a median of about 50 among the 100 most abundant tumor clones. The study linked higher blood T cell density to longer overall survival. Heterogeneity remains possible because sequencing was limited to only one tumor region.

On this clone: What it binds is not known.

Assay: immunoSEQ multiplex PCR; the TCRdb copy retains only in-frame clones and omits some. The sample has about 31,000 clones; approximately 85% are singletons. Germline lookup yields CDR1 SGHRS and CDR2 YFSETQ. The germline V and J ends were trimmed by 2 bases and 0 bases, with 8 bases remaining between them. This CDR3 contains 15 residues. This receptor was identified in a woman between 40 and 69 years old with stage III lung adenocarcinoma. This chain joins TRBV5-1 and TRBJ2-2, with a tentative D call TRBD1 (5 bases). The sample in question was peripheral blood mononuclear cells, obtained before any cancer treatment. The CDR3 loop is CASSLDSPNTGELFF. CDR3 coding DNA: TGCGCCAGCAGCTTAGACAGTCCGAACACCGGGGAGCTGTTTTTT.